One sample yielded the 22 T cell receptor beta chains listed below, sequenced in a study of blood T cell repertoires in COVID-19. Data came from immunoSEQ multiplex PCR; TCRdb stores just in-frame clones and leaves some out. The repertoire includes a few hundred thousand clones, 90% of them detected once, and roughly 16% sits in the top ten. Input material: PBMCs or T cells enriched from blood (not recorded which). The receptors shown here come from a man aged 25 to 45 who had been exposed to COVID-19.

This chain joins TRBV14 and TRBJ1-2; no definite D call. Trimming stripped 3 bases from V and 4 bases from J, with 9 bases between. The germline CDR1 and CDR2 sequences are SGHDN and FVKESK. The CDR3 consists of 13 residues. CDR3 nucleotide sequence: TGTGCCAGCAGCCACATGCGGGCCTATGGCTACACCTTC. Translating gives CASSHMRAYGYTF.

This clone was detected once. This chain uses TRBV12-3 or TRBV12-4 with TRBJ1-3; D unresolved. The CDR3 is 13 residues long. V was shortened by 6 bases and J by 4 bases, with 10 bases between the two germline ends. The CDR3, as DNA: TGTGCCAGCAGGGACTCGGGAGGAAACACCATATATTTT. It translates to CASRDSGGNTIYF.

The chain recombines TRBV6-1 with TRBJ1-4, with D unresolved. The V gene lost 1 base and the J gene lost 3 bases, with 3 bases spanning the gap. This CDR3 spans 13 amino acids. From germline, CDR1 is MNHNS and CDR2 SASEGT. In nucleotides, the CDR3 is TGTGCCAGCAGTGAAGGGCCTAATGAAAAACTGTTTTTT. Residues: CASSEGPNEKLFF.

The DNA for the CDR3 is TGTGCCAGCAGTGAACACAGGGGTCCCGGAAACACCATATATTTT. It codes for CASSEHRGPGNTIYF. The gene calls are TRBV25-1 and TRBJ1-3, with TRBD1 matching over 7 bases. V lost 2 bases, J lost 4 bases, and 5 bases stayed unmatched. Germline lookup yields CDR1 MGHDK and CDR2 SYGVNS. This CDR3 has 15 amino acids.

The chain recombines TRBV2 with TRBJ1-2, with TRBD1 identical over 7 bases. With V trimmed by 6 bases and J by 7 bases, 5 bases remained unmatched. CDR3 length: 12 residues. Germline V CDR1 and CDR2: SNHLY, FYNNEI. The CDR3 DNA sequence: TGTGCCAGCAGCGACAGGGATTCTGGCTACACCTTC. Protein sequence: CASSDRDSGYTF.

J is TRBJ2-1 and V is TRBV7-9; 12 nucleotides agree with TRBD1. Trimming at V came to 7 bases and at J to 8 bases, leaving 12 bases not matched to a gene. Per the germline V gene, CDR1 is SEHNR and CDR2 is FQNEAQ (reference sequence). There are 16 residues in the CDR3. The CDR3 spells CASTDSGTGGGDEQFF. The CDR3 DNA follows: TGTGCCAGCACCGACTCCGGGACAGGGGGCGGGGATGAGCAGTTCTTC.

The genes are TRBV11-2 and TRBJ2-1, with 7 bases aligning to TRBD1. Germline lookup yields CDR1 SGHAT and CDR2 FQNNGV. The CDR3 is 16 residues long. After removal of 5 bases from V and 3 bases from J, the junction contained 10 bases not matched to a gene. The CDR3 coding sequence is TGTGCCAGCAGCCCTCCGGGACAGAGCATCTACAATGAGCAGTTCTTC. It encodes CASSPPGQSIYNEQFF.

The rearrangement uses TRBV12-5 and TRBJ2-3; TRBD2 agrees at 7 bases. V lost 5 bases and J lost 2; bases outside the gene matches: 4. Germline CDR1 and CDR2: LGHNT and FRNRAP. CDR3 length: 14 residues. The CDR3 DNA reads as TGTGCTAGTGGTGGGAGGGCCTCCACAGATACGCAGTATTTT. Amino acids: CASGGRASTDTQYF.

The CDR3 DNA reads TGTGCCAGCTCACCACGTGAAGCCACCAACTATGGCTACACCTTC. Translation gives CASSPREATNYGYTF. The V call is TRBV18, the J call TRBJ1-2; D call uncertain. Per the germline V gene, CDR1 is KGHSH and CDR2 is LQKENI. The germline V and J ends were trimmed by 1 base and 2 bases, with 11 bases remaining between them. CDR3 size: 15 residues.

CDR3 sequence reads: CASSQGQGGAGYTF. In nucleotides, the CDR3 is TGTGCCAGCAGCCAAGGACAGGGGGGAGCTGGCTACACCTTC. The rearrangement links TRBV3-1 (or the pseudogene TRBV3-2) to TRBJ1-2; TRBD1 matches 9 bases. The V and J ends lost 1 base and 7 bases, in that order; junction bases with no gene match: 4. Germline CDR1 reads LGHDT; CDR2 reads YNNKEL (reference sequence). This CDR3 has 14 amino acids.

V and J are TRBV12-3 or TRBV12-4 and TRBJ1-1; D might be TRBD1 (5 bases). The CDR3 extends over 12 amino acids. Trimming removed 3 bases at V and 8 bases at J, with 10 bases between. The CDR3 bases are TGTGCCAGCAGTTTCGAGGGACTAGAAGCTTTCTTT. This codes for CASSFEGLEAFF.

As DNA, the CDR3 is TGTGCCAGCAGCTTGAGAATTAGGGGGCCCAGCACAGATACGCAGTATTTT. Its translation: CASSLRIRGPSTDTQYF. The V and J genes are TRBV5-4 and TRBJ2-3, with 7 bases matching TRBD1. The CDR3 covers 17 residues. Unmatched junction bases numbered 8, after V lost 1 base and J lost 0 bases. Per germline, CDR1 SGHNT and CDR2 YYREEE (reference sequence).

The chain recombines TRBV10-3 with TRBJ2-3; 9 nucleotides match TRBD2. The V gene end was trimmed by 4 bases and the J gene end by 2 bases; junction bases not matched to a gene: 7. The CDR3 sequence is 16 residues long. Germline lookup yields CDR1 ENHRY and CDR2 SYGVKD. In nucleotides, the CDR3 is TGTGCCATCAGTGCGACTAGCGGAGATACCACAGATACGCAGTATTTT. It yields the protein CAISATSGDTTDTQYF.

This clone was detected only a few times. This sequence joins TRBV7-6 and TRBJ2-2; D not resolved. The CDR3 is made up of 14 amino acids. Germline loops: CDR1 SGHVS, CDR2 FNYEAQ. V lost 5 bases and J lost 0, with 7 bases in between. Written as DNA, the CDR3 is TGTGCCAGCAGCCCCAGATCGAACACCGGGGAGCTGTTTTTT. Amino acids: CASSPRSNTGELFF.

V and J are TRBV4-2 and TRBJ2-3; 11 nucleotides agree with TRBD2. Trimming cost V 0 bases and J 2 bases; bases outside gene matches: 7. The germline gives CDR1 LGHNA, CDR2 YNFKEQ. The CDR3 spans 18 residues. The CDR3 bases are TGTGCCAGCAGCCAAGATCCATCTAGCGGGGGGAACACAGATACGCAGTATTTT. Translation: CASSQDPSSGGNTDTQYF.

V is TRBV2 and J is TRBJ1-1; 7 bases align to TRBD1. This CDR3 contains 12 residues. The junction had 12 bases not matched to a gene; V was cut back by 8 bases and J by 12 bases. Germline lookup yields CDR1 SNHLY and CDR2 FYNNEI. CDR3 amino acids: CASLDRAGGTFF. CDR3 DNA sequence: TGTGCCAGCCTAGACAGGGCTGGAGGGACTTTCTTT. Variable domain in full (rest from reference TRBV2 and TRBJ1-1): EPEVTQTPSHQVTQMGQEVILRCVPISNHLYFYWYRQILGQKVEFLVSFYNNEISEKSEIFDDQFSVERPDGSNFTLKIRSTKLEDSAMYFCASLDRAGGTFFGQGTRLTVV.

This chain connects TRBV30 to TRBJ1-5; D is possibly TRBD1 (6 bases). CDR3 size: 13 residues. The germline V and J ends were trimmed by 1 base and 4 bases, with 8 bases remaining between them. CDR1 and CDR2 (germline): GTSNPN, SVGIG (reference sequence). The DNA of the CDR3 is TGTGCCTGGAGTGCACAGGGAAATCAGCCCCAGCATTTT. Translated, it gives CAWSAQGNQPQHF.

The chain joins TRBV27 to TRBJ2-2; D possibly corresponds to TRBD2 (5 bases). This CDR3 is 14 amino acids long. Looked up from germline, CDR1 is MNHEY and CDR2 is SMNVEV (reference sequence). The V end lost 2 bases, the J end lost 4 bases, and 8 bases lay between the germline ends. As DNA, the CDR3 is TGTGCCAGCAGTTTAGACTACACCACCGGGGAGCTGTTTTTT. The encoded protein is CASSLDYTTGELFF.

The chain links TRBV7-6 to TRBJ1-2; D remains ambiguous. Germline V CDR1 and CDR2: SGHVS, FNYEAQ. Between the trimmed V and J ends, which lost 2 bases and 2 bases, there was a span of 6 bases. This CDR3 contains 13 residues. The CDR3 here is CASSLPGNYGYTF. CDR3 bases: TGTGCCAGCAGCTTACCCGGGAACTATGGCTACACCTTC.

The CDR3 spells CASSLLLAGIGNEQFF. The DNA for the CDR3 is TGTGCCAGCAGCTTACTCCTAGCGGGGATAGGCAATGAGCAGTTCTTC. The J gene is TRBJ2-1, the V gene TRBV7-6; 9 bases match TRBD2. V lost 2 bases, J lost 6 bases, and 8 bases stayed unmatched. The length of the CDR3 is 16 residues. CDR1 is SGHVS, CDR2 FNYEAQ, per germline.

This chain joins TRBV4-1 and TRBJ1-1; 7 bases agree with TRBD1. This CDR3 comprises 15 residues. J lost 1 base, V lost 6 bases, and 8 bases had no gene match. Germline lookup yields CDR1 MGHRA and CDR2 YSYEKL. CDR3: CASRRTQGKNTEAFF. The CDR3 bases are TGCGCCAGCAGACGGACACAGGGGAAGAACACTGAAGCTTTCTTT.

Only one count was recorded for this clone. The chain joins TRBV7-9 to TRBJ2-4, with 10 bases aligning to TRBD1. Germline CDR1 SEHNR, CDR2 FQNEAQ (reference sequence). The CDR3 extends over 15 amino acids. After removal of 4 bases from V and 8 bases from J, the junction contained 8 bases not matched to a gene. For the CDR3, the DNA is TGTGCCAGCAGCTGGCGGACAGGGGGAAAGGACATTCAGTACTTC. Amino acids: CASSWRTGGKDIQYF.